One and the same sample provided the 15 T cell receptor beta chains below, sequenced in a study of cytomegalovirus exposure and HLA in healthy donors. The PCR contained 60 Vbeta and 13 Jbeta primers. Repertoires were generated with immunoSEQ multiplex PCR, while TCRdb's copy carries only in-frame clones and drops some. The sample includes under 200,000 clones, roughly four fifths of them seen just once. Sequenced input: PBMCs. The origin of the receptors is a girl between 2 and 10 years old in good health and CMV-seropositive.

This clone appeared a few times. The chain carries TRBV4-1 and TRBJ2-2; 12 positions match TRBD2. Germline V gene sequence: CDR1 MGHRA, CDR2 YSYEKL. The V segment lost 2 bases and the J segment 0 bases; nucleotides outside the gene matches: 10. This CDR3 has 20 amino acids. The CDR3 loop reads CASSQMLVGLAGPNTGELFF. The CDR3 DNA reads TGCGCCAGCAGCCAAATGCTTGTAGGACTAGCGGGACCGAACACCGGGGAGCTGTTTTTT.

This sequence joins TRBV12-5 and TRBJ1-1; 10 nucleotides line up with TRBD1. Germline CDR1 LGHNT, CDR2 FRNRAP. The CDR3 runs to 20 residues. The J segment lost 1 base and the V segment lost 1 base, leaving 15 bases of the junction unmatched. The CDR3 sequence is CASGLALDRGRVGPNTEAFF. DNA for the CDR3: TGTGCTAGTGGTTTGGCTTTAGACAGGGGGCGAGTCGGGCCGAACACTGAAGCTTTCTTT.

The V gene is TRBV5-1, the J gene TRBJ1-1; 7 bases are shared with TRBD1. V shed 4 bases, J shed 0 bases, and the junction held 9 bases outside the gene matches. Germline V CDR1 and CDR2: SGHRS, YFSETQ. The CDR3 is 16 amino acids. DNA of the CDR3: TGCGCCAGCAGCCCCCGGGACAGTCACATGAACACTGAAGCTTTCTTT. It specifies CASSPRDSHMNTEAFF.

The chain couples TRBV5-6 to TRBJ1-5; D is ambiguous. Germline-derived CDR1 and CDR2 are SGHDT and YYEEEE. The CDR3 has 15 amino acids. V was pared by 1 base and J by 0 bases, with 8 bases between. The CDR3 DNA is TGTGCCAGCAGCTTGTATGCGAATAGCAATCAGCCCCAGCATTTT. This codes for CASSLYANSNQPQHF.

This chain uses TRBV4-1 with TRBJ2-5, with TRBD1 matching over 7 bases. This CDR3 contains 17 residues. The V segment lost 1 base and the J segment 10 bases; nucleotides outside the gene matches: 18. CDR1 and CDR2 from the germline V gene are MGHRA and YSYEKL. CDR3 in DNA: TGCGCCAGCAGCCAAGGACTTTACAGGGGCCCCGAAAGAGGCCAGTACTTC. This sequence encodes CASSQGLYRGPERGQYF.

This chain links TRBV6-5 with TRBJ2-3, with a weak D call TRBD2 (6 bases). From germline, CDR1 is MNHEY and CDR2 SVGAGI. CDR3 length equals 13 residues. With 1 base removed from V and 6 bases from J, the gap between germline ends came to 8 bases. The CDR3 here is CASSYLTSDTQYF. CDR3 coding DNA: TGTGCCAGCAGTTACTTAACTAGCGATACGCAGTATTTT.

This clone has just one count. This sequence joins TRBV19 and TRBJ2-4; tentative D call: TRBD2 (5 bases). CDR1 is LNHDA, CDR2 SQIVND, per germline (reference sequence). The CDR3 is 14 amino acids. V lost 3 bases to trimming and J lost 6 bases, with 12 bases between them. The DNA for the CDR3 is TGTGCCAGTAGTATGCGTAGAGGGTTAAACATTCAGTACTTC. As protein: CASSMRRGLNIQYF.

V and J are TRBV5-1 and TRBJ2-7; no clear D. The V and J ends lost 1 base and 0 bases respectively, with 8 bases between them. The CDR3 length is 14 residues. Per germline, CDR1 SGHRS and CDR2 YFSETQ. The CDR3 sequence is CASSLSGSSYEQYF. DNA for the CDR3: TGCGCCAGCAGCTTGTCAGGTTCCTCCTACGAGCAGTACTTC.

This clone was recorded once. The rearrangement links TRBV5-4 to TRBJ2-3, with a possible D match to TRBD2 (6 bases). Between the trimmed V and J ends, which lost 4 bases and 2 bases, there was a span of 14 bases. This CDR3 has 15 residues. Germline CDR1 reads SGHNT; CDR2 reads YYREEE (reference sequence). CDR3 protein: CASSPGTHVTDTQYF. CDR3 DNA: TGTGCCAGCAGCCCCGGGACTCATGTCACAGATACGCAGTATTTT.

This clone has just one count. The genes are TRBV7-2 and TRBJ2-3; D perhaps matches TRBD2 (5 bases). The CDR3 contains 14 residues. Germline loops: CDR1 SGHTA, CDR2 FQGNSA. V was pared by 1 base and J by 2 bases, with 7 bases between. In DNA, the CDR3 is TGTGCCAGCAGCTTAGTCGGGGACACAGATACGCAGTATTTT. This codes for CASSLVGDTDTQYF.

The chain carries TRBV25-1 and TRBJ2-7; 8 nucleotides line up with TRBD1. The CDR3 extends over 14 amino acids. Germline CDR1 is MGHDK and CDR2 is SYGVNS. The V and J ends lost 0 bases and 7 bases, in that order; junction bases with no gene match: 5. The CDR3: CASSEYRGLEEQYF. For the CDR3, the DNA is TGTGCCAGCAGTGAATACAGGGGGCTAGAGGAGCAGTACTTC.

CDR3 sequence: CASSLPSGSKTDTQYF. In DNA form, the CDR3 reads TGCGCCAGCAGCTTGCCCAGCGGGAGTAAAACAGATACGCAGTATTTT. The chain joins TRBV5-1 to TRBJ2-3; 8 nucleotides match TRBD2. CDR1 SGHRS and CDR2 YFSETQ come from the germline V gene. This CDR3 has 16 amino acids. The J segment lost 3 bases and the V segment lost 1 base, leaving 7 bases of the junction unmatched.

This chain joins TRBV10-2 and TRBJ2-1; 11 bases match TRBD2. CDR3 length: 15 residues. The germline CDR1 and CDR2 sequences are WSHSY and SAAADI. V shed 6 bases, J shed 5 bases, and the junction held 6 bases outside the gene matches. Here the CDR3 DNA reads TGCGCCAGCAGGTTAGCGGGAGGGGCGAACAATGAGCAGTTCTTC. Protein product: CASRLAGGANNEQFF.

CDR3 coding DNA: TGTGCCTGGAGTAGGGGAAAAACTAGCGGTCCCTCCTACGAGCAGTACTTC. Translation gives CAWSRGKTSGPSYEQYF. The V gene is TRBV30, the J gene TRBJ2-7; 8 positions agree with TRBD2. The germline CDR1 and CDR2 sequences are GTSNPN and SVGIG (reference sequence). With 2 bases clipped from V and 0 bases from J, the junction kept 12 bases outside the gene matches. The CDR3 sequence is 17 residues long. The whole variable domain, remainder taken from reference TRBV30 and TRBJ2-7, is SQTIHQWPATLVQPVGSPLSLECTVEGTSNPNLYWYRQAAGRGLQLLFYSVGIGQISSEVPQNLSASRPQDRQFILSSKKLLLSDSGFYLCAWSRGKTSGPSYEQYFGPGTRLTVT.

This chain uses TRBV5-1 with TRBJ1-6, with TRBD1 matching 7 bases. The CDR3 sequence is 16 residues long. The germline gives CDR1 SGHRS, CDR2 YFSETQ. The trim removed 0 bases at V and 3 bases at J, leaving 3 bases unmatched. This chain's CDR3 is CASSLVGTDYNSPLHF. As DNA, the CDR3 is TGCGCCAGCAGCTTGGTAGGGACAGACTATAATTCACCCCTCCACTTT.